The TCR beta chain described here comes from a study of blood T cell repertoires in COVID-19. This clone turned up a few times. From germline, CDR1 is KGHSH and CDR2 LQKENI. The CDR3 runs 14 residues. Trimming removed 0 bases at V and 1 base at J, with 6 bases between. The protocol was immunoSEQ multiplex PCR, while the TCRdb copy is restricted to in-frame clones and leaves out a portion. Among about 280,000 clones listed, 86% were seen once. The Seattle site enrolled patients during active infection and followed them longitudinally. This chain links TRBV18 with TRBJ1-1, with no clear D. The receptor was derived from an older woman with COVID-19, enrolled during active disease. The sample comprised peripheral blood. CDR3: CASSPPSRNTEAFF. The CDR3 DNA reads TGTGCCAGCTCACCACCGAGCCGGAACACTGAAGCTTTCTTT. The full variable domain, its missing parts supplied by reference TRBV18 and TRBJ1-1, is NAGVMQNPRHLVRRRGQEARLRCSPMKGHSHVYWYRQLPEEGLKFMVYLQKENIIDESGMPKERFSAEFPKEGPSILRIQQVVRGDSAAYFCASSPPSRNTEAFFGQGTRLTVV.